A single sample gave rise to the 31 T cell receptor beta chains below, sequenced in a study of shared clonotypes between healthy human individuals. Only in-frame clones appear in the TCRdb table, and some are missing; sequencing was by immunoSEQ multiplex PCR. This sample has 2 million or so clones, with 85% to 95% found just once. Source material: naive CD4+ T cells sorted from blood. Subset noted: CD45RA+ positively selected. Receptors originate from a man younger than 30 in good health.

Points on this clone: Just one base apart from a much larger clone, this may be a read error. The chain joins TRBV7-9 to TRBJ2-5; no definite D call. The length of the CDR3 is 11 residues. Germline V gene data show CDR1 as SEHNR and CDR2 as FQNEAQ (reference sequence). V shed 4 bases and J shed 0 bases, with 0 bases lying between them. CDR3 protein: CASSYQETQYF. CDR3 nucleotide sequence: TGTGCCAGCAGCTACCAAGAGACCCAGTACTTC.

The CDR3 is CASSFDRTDSYEQYF. CDR3 nucleotides: TGCGCCAGCAGCTTTGACAGGACCGACTCCTACGAGCAGTACTTC. The V call is TRBV5-1, the J call TRBJ2-7, with a weak D call TRBD1 (6 bases). The CDR3 has 15 residues. CDR1 and CDR2 (germline): SGHRS, YFSETQ. Trimming took 2 bases from V and 0 from J, leaving 12 bases between them.

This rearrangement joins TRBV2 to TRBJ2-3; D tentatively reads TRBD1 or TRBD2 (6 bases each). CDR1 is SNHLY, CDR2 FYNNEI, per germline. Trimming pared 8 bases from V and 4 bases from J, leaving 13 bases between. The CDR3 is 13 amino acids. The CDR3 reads CASSRGLADTQYF. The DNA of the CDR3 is TGTGCCAGCTCCCGGGGGCTCGCAGATACGCAGTATTTT. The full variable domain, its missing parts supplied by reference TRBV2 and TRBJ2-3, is EPEVTQTPSHQVTQMGQEVILRCVPISNHLYFYWYRQILGQKVEFLVSFYNNEISEKSEIFDDQFSVERPDGSNFTLKIRSTKLEDSAMYFCASSRGLADTQYFGPGTRLTVL.

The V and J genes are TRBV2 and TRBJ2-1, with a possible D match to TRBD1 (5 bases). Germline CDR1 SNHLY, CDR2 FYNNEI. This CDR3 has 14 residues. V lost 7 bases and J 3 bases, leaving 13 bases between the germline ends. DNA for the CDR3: TGTGCCAGCAAAGGGATAGGGGTCTACAATGAGCAGTTCTTC. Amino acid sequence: CASKGIGVYNEQFF.

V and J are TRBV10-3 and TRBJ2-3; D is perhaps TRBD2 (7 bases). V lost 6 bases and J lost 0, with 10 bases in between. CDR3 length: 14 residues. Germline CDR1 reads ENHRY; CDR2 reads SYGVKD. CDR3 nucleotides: TGTGCCATCAGGGGGGGGCCTAGCACAGATACGCAGTATTTT. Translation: CAIRGGPSTDTQYF.

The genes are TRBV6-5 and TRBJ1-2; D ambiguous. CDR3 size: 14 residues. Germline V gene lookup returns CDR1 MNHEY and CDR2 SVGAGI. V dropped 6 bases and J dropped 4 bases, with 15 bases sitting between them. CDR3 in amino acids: CASRSAGLGYGYTF. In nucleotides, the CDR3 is TGTGCCAGCAGATCTGCTGGTTTGGGCTATGGCTACACCTTC.

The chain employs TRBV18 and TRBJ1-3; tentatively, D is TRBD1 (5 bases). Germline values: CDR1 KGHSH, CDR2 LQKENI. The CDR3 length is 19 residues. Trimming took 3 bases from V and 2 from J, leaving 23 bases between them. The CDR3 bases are TGTGCCAGCTCACCCGGCGCCCCGGCAGGGTGGTTCCCTGGAAACACCATATATTTT. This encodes CASSPGAPAGWFPGNTIYF.

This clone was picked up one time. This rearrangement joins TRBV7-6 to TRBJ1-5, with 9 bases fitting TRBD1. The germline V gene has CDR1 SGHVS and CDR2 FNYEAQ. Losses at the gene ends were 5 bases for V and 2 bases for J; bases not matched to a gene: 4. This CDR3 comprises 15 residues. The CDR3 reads CASSLQGACNQPQHF. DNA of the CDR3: TGTGCCAGCAGCCTACAGGGGGCTTGCAATCAGCCCCAGCATTTT. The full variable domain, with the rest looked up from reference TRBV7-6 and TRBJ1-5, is GAGVSQSPRYKVTKRGQDVALRCDPISGHVSLYWYRQALGQGPEFLTYFNYEAQQDKSGLPNDRFSAERPEGSISTLTIQRTEQRDSAMYRCASSLQGACNQPQHFGDGTRLSIL.

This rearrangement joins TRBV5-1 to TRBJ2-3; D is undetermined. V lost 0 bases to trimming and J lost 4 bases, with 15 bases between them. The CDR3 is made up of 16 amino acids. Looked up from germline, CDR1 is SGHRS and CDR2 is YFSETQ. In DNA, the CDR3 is TGCGCCAGCAGCTTGGGGGCACCTCGGACCTCAGATACGCAGTATTTT. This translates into CASSLGAPRTSDTQYF.

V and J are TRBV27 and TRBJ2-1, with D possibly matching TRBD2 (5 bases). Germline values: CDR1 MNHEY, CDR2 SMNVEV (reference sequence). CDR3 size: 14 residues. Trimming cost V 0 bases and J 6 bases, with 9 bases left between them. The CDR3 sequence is CASSLSRGSNEQFF. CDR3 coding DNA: TGTGCCAGCAGTTTATCACGCGGGTCCAATGAGCAGTTCTTC.

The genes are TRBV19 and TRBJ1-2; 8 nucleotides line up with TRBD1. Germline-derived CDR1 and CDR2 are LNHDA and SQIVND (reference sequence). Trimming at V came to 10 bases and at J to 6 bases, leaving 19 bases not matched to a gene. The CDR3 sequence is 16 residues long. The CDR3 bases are TGTGCCATCAGGGGACAGGAGGATCTAACTATTCATGGCTACACCTTC. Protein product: CAIRGQEDLTIHGYTF.

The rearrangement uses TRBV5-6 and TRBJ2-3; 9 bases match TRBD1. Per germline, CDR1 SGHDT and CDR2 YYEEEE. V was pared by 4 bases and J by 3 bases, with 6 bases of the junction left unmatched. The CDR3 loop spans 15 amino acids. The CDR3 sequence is CASSPGTGRTDTQYF. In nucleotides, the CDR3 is TGTGCCAGCAGCCCCGGGACAGGGCGTACAGATACGCAGTATTTT.

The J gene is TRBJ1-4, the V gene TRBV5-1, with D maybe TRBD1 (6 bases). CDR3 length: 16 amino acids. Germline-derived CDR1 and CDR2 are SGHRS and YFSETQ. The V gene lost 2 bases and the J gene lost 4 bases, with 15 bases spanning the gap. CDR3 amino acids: CASSFGQGTNNEKLFF. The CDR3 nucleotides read TGCGCCAGCAGCTTTGGGCAGGGGACGAATAATGAAAAACTGTTTTTT.

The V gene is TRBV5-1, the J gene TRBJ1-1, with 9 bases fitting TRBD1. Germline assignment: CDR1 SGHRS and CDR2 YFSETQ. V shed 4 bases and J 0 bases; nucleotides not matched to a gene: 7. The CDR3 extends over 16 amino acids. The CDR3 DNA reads TGCGCCAGCAGCCTGGACAGGGGATCCCTGAACACTGAAGCTTTCTTT. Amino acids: CASSLDRGSLNTEAFF. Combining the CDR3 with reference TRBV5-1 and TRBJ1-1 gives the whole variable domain KAGVTQTPRYLIKTRGQQVTLSCSPISGHRSVSWYQQTPGQGLQFLFEYFSETQRNKGNFPGRFSGRQFSNSRSEMNVSTLELGDSALYLCASSLDRGSLNTEAFFGQGTRLTVV.

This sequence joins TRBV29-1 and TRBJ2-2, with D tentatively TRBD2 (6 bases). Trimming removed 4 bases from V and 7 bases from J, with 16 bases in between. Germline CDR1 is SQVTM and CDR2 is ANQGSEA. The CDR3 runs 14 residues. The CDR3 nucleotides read TGCAGCGTTGTCCACGGAGGGAACCACGGGGAGCTGTTTTTT. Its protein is CSVVHGGNHGELFF.

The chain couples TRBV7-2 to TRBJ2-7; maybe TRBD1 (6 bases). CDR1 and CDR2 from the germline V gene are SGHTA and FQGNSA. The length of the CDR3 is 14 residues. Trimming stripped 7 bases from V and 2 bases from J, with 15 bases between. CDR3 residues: CASNDQGGPYEQYF. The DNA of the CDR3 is TGTGCCAGCAACGACCAAGGGGGACCCTACGAGCAGTACTTC.

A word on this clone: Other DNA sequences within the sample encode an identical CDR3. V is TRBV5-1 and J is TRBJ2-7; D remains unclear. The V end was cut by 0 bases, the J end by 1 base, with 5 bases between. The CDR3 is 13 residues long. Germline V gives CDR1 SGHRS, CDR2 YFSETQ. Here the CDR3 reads CASSLAPSYEQYF. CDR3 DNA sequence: TGCGCCAGCAGCTTGGCTCCATCCTACGAGCAGTACTTC.

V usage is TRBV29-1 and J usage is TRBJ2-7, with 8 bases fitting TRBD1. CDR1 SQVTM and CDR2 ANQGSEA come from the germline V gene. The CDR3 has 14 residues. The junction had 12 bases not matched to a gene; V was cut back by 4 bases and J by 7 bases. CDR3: CSVADRASFQEQYF. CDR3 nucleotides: TGCAGCGTTGCGGACAGGGCCTCCTTCCAAGAGCAGTACTTC.

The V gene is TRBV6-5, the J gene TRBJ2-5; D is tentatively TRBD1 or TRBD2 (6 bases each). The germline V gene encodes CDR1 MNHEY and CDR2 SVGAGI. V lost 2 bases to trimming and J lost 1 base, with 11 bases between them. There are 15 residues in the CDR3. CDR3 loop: CASSYGGGIQETQYF. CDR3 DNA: TGTGCCAGCAGTTACGGGGGCGGGATCCAAGAGACCCAGTACTTC.

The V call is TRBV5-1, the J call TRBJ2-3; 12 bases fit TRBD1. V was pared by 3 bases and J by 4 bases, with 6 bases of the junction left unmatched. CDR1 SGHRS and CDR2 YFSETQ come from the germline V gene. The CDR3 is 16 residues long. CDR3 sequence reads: CASSSGTGGKADTQYF. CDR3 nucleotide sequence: TGCGCCAGCAGCTCCGGGACAGGGGGCAAGGCAGATACGCAGTATTTT.

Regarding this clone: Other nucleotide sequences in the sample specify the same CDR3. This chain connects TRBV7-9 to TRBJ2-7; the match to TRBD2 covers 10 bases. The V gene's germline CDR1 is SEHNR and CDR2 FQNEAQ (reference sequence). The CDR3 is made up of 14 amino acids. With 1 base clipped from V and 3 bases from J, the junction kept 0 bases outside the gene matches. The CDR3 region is CASSLVAGGYEQYF. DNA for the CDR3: TGTGCCAGCAGCTTAGTAGCGGGGGGCTACGAGCAGTACTTC.

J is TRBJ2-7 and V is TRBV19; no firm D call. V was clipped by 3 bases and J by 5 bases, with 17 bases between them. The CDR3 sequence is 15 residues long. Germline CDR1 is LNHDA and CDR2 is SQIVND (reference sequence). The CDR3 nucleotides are TGTGCCAGTAGTATGAACTCAGGCCTACGAAACGAGCAGTACTTC. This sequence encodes CASSMNSGLRNEQYF.

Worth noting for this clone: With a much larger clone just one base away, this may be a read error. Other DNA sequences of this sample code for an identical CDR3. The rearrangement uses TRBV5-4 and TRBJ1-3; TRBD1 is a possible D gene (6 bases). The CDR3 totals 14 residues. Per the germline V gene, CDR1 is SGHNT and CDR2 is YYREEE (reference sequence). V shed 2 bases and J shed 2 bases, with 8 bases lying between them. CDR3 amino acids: CASSLQGAGNTIYF. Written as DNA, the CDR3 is TGTGCCAGCAGCTTACAGGGAGCTGGAAACACCATATATTTT.

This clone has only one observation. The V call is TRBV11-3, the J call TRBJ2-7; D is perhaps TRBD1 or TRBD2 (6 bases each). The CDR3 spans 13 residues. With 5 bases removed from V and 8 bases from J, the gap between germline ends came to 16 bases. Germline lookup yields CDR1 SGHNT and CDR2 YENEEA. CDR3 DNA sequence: TGTGCCAGCAGCAGGGGGGTCACCGACAAGCAGTACTTC. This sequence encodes CASSRGVTDKQYF.

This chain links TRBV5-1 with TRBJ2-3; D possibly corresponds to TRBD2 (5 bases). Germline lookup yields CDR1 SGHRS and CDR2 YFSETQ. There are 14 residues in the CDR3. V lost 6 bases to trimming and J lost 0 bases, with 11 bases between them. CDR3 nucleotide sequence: TGCGCCAGCAACTTTGGGAGTAGCACAGATACGCAGTATTTT. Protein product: CASNFGSSTDTQYF.

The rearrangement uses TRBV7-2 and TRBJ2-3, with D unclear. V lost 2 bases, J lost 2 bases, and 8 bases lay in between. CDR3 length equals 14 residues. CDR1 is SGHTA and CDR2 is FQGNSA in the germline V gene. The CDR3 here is CASSLFSNTDTQYF. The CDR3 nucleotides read TGTGCCAGCAGCTTATTCTCCAACACAGATACGCAGTATTTT.

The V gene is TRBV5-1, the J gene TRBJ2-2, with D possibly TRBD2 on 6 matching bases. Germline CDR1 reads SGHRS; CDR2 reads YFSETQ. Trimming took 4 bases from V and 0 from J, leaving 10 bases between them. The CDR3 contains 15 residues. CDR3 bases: TGCGCCAGCAGCCCCGCGGGGACGAACACCGGGGAGCTGTTTTTT. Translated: CASSPAGTNTGELFF.

The CDR3: CASSPRGSGLSYNEQFF. CDR3 nucleotides: TGTGCCAGTAGTCCCCGTGGTAGCGGGCTCTCCTACAATGAGCAGTTCTTC. The chain employs TRBV19 and TRBJ2-1; 7 bases map to TRBD2. After removal of 5 bases from V and 0 bases from J, the junction contained 10 bases not matched to a gene. The CDR3 consists of 17 residues. Per germline, CDR1 LNHDA and CDR2 SQIVND (reference sequence).

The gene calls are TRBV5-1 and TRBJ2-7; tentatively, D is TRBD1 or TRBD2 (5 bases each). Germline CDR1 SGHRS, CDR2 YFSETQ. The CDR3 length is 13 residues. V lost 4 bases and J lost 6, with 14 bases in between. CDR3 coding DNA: TGCGCCAGCAGCGAGGGACCCGTCGGCGAGCAGTACTTC. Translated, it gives CASSEGPVGEQYF.

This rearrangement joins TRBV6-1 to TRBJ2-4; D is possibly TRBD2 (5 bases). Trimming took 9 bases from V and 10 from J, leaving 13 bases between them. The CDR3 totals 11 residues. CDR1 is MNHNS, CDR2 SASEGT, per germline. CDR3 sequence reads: CARPGVPIQYF. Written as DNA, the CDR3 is TGTGCCAGACCCGGGGTACCGATTCAGTACTTC.

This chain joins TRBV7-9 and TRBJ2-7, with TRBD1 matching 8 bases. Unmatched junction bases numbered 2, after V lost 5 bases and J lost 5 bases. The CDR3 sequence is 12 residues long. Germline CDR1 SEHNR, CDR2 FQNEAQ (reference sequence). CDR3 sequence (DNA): TGTGCCAGCAGCCCGACAGGGGACGAGCAGTACTTC. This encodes CASSPTGDEQYF.